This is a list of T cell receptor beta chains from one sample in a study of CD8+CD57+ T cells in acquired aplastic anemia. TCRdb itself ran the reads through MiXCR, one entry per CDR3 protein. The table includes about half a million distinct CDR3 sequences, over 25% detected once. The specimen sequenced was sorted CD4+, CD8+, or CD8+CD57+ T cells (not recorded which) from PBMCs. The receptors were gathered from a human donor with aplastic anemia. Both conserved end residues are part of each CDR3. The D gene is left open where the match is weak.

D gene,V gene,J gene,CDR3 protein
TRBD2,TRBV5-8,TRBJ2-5,CASSAASGDQETQYF
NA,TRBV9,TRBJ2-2,CASSANSGELFF
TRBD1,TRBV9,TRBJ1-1,CASSVGQGAGGTEAFF
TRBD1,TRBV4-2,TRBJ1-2,CASSQVQGAYYGYTF
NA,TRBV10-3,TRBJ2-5,CAISDMLAIQETQYF
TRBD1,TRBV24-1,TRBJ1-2,CATRDRGDNYGYTF
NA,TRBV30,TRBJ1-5,CAWSGQHNQPQHF
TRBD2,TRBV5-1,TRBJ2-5,CASSLDRAGAETQYF
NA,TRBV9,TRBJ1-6,CASSVGGSSSDSPLHF
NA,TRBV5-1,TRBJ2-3,CASSLDEKPTDTQYF
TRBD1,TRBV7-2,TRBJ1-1,CASSEDRETEAFF
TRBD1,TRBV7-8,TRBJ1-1,CASSLAITPGQGYTEAFF
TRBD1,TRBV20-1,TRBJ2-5,CSARDRGVETQYF
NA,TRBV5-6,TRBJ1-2,CASSYNDPLGTF
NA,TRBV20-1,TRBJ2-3,CSVDATGGTDTQYF
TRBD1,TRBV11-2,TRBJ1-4,CASSRRQGSTNEKLFF
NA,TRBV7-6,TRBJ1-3,CASSPPPGRLNGNTIYF
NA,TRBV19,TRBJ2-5,CASSMGRDRETQYF
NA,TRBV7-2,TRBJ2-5,CASSLVYSGNQETQYF
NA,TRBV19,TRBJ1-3,CASSRQVSGNTIYF
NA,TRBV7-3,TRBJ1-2,CASSLSGPGYTF
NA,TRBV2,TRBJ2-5,CASSEIRGGETQYF
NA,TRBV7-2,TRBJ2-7,CASSVDGTYEQYF
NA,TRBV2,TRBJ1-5,CASRRTADQPQHF
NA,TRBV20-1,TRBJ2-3,CSASLVQGDTQYF
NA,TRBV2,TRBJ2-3,CASSEGRATTDTQYF
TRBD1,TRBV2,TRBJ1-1,CASSRQGPHTEAFF
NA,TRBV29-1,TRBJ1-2,CSGGTSYGYTF
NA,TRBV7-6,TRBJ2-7,CASSLDLNYEQYF
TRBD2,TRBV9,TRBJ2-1,CASSVGAGDEQFF
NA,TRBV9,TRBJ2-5,CASSVRYQETQYF
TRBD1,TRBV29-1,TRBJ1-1,CSARGQGSTEAFF
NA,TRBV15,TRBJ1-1,CATSTGIPTEAFF
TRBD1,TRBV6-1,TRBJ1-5,CASSEAGTEDQPQHF
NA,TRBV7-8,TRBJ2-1,CASSFPPYNEQFF
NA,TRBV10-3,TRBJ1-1,CASTPYSIPEAFF
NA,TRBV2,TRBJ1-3,CASKFGGSGNTIYF
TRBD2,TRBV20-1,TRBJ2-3,CSAPPGLATDTQYF
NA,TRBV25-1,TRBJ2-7,CASNKSHRTYEQYF
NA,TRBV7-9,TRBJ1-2,CASSSTSFSLLGYGYTF
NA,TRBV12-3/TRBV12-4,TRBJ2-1,CASSPGVTYNEQFF
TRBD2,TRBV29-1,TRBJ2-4,CSVVSSGSWGNIQYF
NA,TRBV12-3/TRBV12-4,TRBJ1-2,CASSQSPRGTYGYTF
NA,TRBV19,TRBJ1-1,CASSPDTWPFF
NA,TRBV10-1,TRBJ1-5,CASSEVVGVDSPQHF
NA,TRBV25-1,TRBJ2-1,CASSPPSGARGNEQFF
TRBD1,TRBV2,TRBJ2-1,CASSARDRGADEQFF
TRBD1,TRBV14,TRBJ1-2,CASSQVGTGGRNGYTF
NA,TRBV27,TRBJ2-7,CASSHRGGEQYF
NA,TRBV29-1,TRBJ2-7,CSVRPGLKYEQYF
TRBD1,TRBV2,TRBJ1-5,CASTLDRGTQPQHF
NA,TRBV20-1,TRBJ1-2,CSAMGGARMDYGYTF
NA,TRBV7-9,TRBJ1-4,CASSLVSRQNEELFF
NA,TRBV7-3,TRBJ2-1,CASSLKAGLPYNEQFF
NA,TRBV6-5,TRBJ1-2,CASSYGPEGSYGYTF
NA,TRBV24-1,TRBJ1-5,CATSDPGGTQHF
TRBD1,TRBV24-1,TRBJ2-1,CATSDFEGAMGYNEQFF